This is a list of T cell receptor beta chains from one sample in a study of cytomegalovirus exposure and HLA in healthy donors. The repertoire was sequenced with immunoSEQ multiplex PCR; TCRdb's copy has only in-frame clones and lacks some. The sample holds 85,000 to 95,000 clones; under 9% are singletons and the top ten take 2% to 2.5%. Sequenced: PBMCs. These TCRs come from a middle-aged man in good health and CMV-seronegative. Both conserved end residues are part of each CDR3. Fields, in order: V gene, clone size, CDR3 length, D gene, J gene, CDR3 protein, CDR3 DNA. D genes are given only for firm matches. Clone size is shown for a subset of rows, as once, few, many or a class of expanded clone.

V: TRBV7-6; size: .; length: 17; D: .; J: TRBJ2-7; CDR3: CASASSGGERFTYEQYF; DNA: TGTGCCAGCGCTTCCTCCGGAGGGGAGCGGTTTACCTACGAGCAGTACTTC
V: TRBV6-4; size: few; length: 15; D: TRBD2; J: TRBJ2-7; CDR3: CTSSHGSSGGWRAYF; DNA: TGTACCAGCAGCCACGGGTCTAGCGGGGGCTGGCGGGCGTACTTC
V: TRBV28; size: .; length: 12; D: .; J: TRBJ1-4; CDR3: CASRRYQEKLFF; DNA: TGTGCCAGCAGGAGGTATCAAGAAAAACTGTTTTTT
V: TRBV5-1; size: .; length: 14; D: TRBD1; J: TRBJ1-6; CDR3: CASSAGQDNSPLHF; DNA: TGCGCCAGCAGCGCGGGACAGGATAATTCACCCCTACACTTT
V: TRBV11-2; size: .; length: 14; D: .; J: TRBJ2-5; CDR3: CASSSARRIKTQYF; DNA: TGTGCCAGCAGCTCAGCAAGGAGAATTAAGACCCAGTACTTC
V: TRBV25-1; size: .; length: 14; D: TRBD1; J: TRBJ2-5; CDR3: CASSGDRGQGTQYF; DNA: TGTGCCAGCAGTGGGGACAGGGGGCAGGGGACCCAGTACTTC
V: TRBV4-3; size: .; length: 16; D: TRBD2; J: TRBJ2-7; CDR3: CASSQGEPGLAYEQYF; DNA: TGCGCCAGCAGCCAAGGGGAGCCGGGACTAGCCTACGAGCAGTACTTC
V: TRBV5-4; size: .; length: 15; D: .; J: TRBJ2-7; CDR3: CASSLAGVRAYEQYF; DNA: TGTGCCAGCAGCTTGGCGGGGGTTCGCGCCTACGAGCAGTACTTC
V: TRBV28; size: .; length: 16; D: TRBD2; J: TRBJ2-7; CDR3: CASSLAGGPLPYEQYF; DNA: TGTGCCAGCAGCCTAGCGGGAGGGCCTCTCCCCTACGAGCAGTACTTC
V: TRBV4-1; size: .; length: 14; D: TRBD1; J: TRBJ2-7; CDR3: CASSQGTGGREQYF; DNA: TGCGCCAGCAGCCAAGGGACAGGGGGCAGGGAGCAGTACTTC
V: TRBV21-1; size: .; length: 12; D: .; J: TRBJ2-7; CDR3: CASSSDSYEQYF; DNA: TGTGCCAGCAGCAGCGATTCCTACGAGCAGTACTTC
V: TRBV19; size: .; length: 15; D: TRBD1; J: TRBJ2-2; CDR3: CASSVRQGRAGELFF; DNA: TGTGCCAGTAGTGTCAGACAGGGGCGGGCCGGGGAGCTGTTTTTT
V: TRBV18; size: few; length: 14; D: TRBD1; J: TRBJ1-2; CDR3: CASSPTGDNYGYTF; DNA: TGTGCCAGCTCACCGACAGGGGACAACTATGGCTACACCTTC
V: TRBV5-4; size: .; length: 16; D: TRBD2; J: TRBJ2-7; CDR3: CASSLATSGRATEQYF; DNA: TGTGCCAGCAGCTTGGCCACTAGCGGGAGGGCGACAGAGCAGTACTTC
V: TRBV2; size: .; length: 16; D: .; J: TRBJ2-3; CDR3: CASSDRGGPSTDTQYF; DNA: TGTGCCAGCAGTGATCGAGGGGGTCCTAGCACAGATACGCAGTATTTT
V: TRBV6-1; size: few; length: 13; D: .; J: TRBJ2-4; CDR3: CASSEEGPDIQYF; DNA: TGTGCCAGCAGTGAGGAGGGTCCCGACATTCAGTACTTC
V: TRBV5-5; size: few; length: 15; D: .; J: TRBJ1-5; CDR3: CASSPGFGAGQPQHF; DNA: TGTGCCAGCAGCCCTGGGTTTGGAGCGGGTCAGCCCCAGCATTTT
V: TRBV9; size: few; length: 15; D: TRBD1; J: TRBJ2-3; CDR3: CASSRTGGSTDTQYF; DNA: TGTGCCAGCAGCCGGACAGGGGGAAGCACAGATACGCAGTATTTT
V: TRBV2; size: .; length: 14; D: .; J: TRBJ1-4; CDR3: CASSLDSPNEKLFF; DNA: TGTGCCAGCAGTCTGGACAGCCCTAATGAAAAACTGTTTTTT
V: TRBV28; size: few; length: 14; D: .; J: TRBJ1-1; CDR3: CASSRGDGFAEAFF; DNA: TGTGCCAGCAGTCGGGGTGACGGGTTCGCGGAAGCTTTCTTT
V: TRBV5-1; size: few; length: 15; D: .; J: TRBJ1-6; CDR3: CASSFGFGSPQPLHF; DNA: TGCGCCAGCAGCTTCGGTTTCGGGAGCCCCCAACCCCTCCACTTT
V: TRBV7-8; size: .; length: 15; D: .; J: TRBJ2-7; CDR3: CASSLAGKGRYEQYF; DNA: TGTGCCAGCAGCTTAGCGGGGAAAGGGAGGTACGAGCAGTACTTC
V: TRBV12-2; size: .; length: 18; D: .; J: TRBJ1-4; CDR3: CASRLRLWQPLINEKLFF; DNA: TGTGCAAGTCGCTTAAGATTATGGCAACCCTTAATAAATGAAAAACTGTTTTTT
V: TRBV5-4; size: few; length: 15; D: TRBD2; J: TRBJ2-2; CDR3: CASSPAAGASGELFF; DNA: TGTGCCAGCAGCCCGGCGGCGGGAGCGTCCGGGGAGCTGTTTTTT
V: TRBV5-4; size: .; length: 15; D: TRBD1; J: TRBJ1-1; CDR3: CASSPRDRGNPEAFF; DNA: TGTGCCAGCAGCCCCCGGGACAGGGGGAACCCTGAAGCTTTCTTT
V: TRBV7-2; size: .; length: 14; D: .; J: TRBJ1-1; CDR3: CASSFGQKNTEAFF; DNA: TGTGCCAGCAGCTTTGGGCAGAAGAACACTGAAGCTTTCTTT
V: TRBV27; size: few; length: 15; D: .; J: TRBJ2-7; CDR3: CASSFGRGRVYEQYF; DNA: TGTGCCAGCAGTTTTGGGAGGGGGAGAGTCTACGAGCAGTACTTC
V: TRBV6-1; size: few; length: 10; D: .; J: TRBJ1-3; CDR3: CAREGNTIYF; DNA: TGTGCCAGGGAGGGAAACACCATATATTTT
V: TRBV28; size: few; length: 13; D: .; J: TRBJ2-3; CDR3: CASNGGSTDTQYF; DNA: TGTGCCAGCAACGGCGGAAGCACAGATACGCAGTATTTT
V: TRBV5-1; size: few; length: 17; D: TRBD2; J: TRBJ2-7; CDR3: CASSLVGTSGGAYEQYF; DNA: TGCGCCAGCAGCTTGGTAGGGACTAGCGGGGGGGCCTACGAGCAGTACTTC
V: TRBV28; size: .; length: 14; D: TRBD2; J: TRBJ2-2; CDR3: CASRASGADGELFF; DNA: TGTGCCAGCAGGGCTAGCGGGGCCGACGGGGAGCTGTTTTTT
V: TRBV2; size: few; length: 18; D: TRBD1; J: TRBJ1-2; CDR3: CASMGLRDRGRGNYGYTF; DNA: TGTGCCAGCATGGGACTCCGGGACAGGGGGCGAGGAAACTATGGCTACACCTTC
V: TRBV18; size: .; length: 16; D: TRBD2; J: TRBJ2-5; CDR3: CASSEGLAGQRETQYF; DNA: TGTGCCAGCTCGGAGGGACTAGCGGGGCAACGAGAGACCCAGTACTTC
V: TRBV5-1; size: few; length: 15; D: TRBD1; J: TRBJ2-2; CDR3: CASRGGQVATGELFF; DNA: TGCGCCAGCAGGGGGGGACAGGTCGCCACCGGGGAGCTGTTTTTT
V: TRBV18; size: .; length: 13; D: .; J: TRBJ1-2; CDR3: CASSLRQDYGYTF; DNA: TGTGCCAGCTCACTTCGACAGGACTATGGCTACACCTTC
V: TRBV10-3; size: .; length: 13; D: .; J: TRBJ1-1; CDR3: CAISQGQNTEAFF; DNA: TGTGCCATCAGCCAGGGGCAGAACACTGAAGCTTTCTTT
V: TRBV18; size: once; length: 13; D: .; J: TRBJ1-2; CDR3: CASSPVQGYGYTF; DNA: TGTGCCAGCTCACCCGTCCAGGGCTATGGCTACACCTTC
V: TRBV19; size: few; length: 18; D: .; J: TRBJ1-5; CDR3: CASSIFTPGHRSNQPQHF; DNA: TGTGCCAGTAGTATATTCACCCCTGGACACAGAAGCAATCAGCCCCAGCATTTT
V: TRBV7-3; size: few; length: 16; D: .; J: TRBJ2-3; CDR3: CASSLGPPGSTDTQYF; DNA: TGTGCCAGCAGCTTAGGACCACCGGGGAGCACAGATACGCAGTATTTT
V: TRBV2; size: .; length: 15; D: TRBD1; J: TRBJ1-5; CDR3: CASSGQGVSNQPQHF; DNA: TGTGCCAGCAGTGGCCAGGGGGTAAGCAATCAGCCCCAGCATTTT
V: TRBV4-1; size: .; length: 13; D: .; J: TRBJ1-5; CDR3: CASGQGEDQPQHF; DNA: TGCGCCAGCGGCCAAGGGGAGGATCAGCCCCAGCATTTT
V: TRBV30; size: few; length: 13; D: .; J: TRBJ1-5; CDR3: CAWSDSSDQPQHF; DNA: TGTGCCTGGAGTGACAGTTCAGATCAGCCCCAGCATTTT
V: TRBV28; size: .; length: 15; D: TRBD2; J: TRBJ2-7; CDR3: CATSLWGTSSYEQYF; DNA: TGTGCCACCTCCCTTTGGGGGACTAGCTCCTACGAGCAGTACTTC
V: TRBV2; size: .; length: 14; D: .; J: TRBJ2-7; CDR3: CASTKRDKPYEQYF; DNA: TGTGCCAGCACTAAAAGGGACAAGCCCTACGAGCAGTACTTC
V: TRBV10-3; size: .; length: 17; D: TRBD1; J: TRBJ1-2; CDR3: CAISEAEMRGRYYGYTF; DNA: TGTGCCATCAGTGAAGCGGAGATGAGGGGGCGATACTATGGCTACACCTTC
V: TRBV6-6; size: .; length: 12; D: .; J: TRBJ2-7; CDR3: CASRRHTYEQYF; DNA: TGTGCCAGCAGAAGACATACCTACGAGCAGTACTTC
V: TRBV6-6; size: .; length: 14; D: .; J: TRBJ2-5; CDR3: CASSYSTAQETQYF; DNA: TGTGCCAGCAGTTACTCAACAGCCCAAGAGACCCAGTACTTC
V: TRBV18; size: .; length: 17; D: TRBD2; J: TRBJ2-1; CDR3: CASSPDEGLAGFNEQFF; DNA: TGTGCCAGCTCACCGGACGAGGGACTAGCGGGATTCAATGAGCAGTTCTTC